The rows below give T cell receptor beta chains drawn from one sample of a study of blood T cell repertoires in COVID-19. Sequenced by immunoSEQ multiplex PCR; TCRdb stores in-frame clones only, minus some. Among approximately 69,000 clones listed, roughly 79% were seen once. The sequenced sample consisted of peripheral blood. These receptor sequences come from a woman in her 70s with acute or convalescent COVID-19. CDR3s include the opening cysteine and the closing phenylalanine or tryptophan. The order of the fields is CDR3 DNA, CDR3 protein, clone size, V gene, D gene, J gene. D genes are given only for firm matches. Not all rows give a size; the values are once, few, many and, for expanded clones, a class.

TGCGCCAGCAGCCCCGGGACAGGGAATAGCAATCAGCCCCAGCATTTT CASSPGTGNSNQPQHF NA TRBV5-1 TRBD1 TRBJ1-5
TGTGCCAGCAGTGCCCTTTTCCATCTGGGGGGGGCTGTGGAAAACATTCAGTACTTC CASSALFHLGGAVENIQYF NA TRBV6-1 NA TRBJ2-4
TGTGCCAGCAGCCCGCGCGGGGGATACGAGCAGTACTTC CASSPRGGYEQYF NA TRBV11-2 TRBD2 TRBJ2-7
TGTGCCAGCAGTGAAGTCCAACTAGCTATTACGGGGGAGACCCAGTACTTC CASSEVQLAITGETQYF few TRBV6-1 NA TRBJ2-5
TGTGCCAGCAGCGCCGGGACAGGGAGGGAGACCCAGTACTTC CASSAGTGRETQYF NA TRBV2 TRBD1 TRBJ2-5
TGTGCCAGCTTCAGACAGGGTGGCTATGGCTACACCTTC CASFRQGGYGYTF NA TRBV6-5 TRBD1 TRBJ1-2
TGTGCCAGTAGTTTCAGGACAGGGGAGACAGATACGCAGTATTTT CASSFRTGETDTQYF NA TRBV19 TRBD1 TRBJ2-3
TGTGCCAGCAGCTTGTCCAGGGCTGATCAGCCCCAGCATTTT CASSLSRADQPQHF few TRBV5-6 NA TRBJ1-5
TGTGCCAGTAGTTTTCTTAGCGGGAGGACCGGGGAGCTGTTTTTT CASSFLSGRTGELFF NA TRBV19 TRBD2 TRBJ2-2
TGTGCCAGCAGGGGACAGCCCTGGTCCCAGCATTTT CASRGQPWSQHF few TRBV28 TRBD1 TRBJ1-5
TGTGCCAGCAGCCAAACACTAGCGGGAGGGCAGGACGAGCAGTACTTC CASSQTLAGGQDEQYF once TRBV7-2 TRBD2 TRBJ2-7
TGCGCCAGCAGCCTTGTGGGACAGAGCTCCTACGAGCAGTACTTC CASSLVGQSSYEQYF NA TRBV4-1 TRBD1 TRBJ2-7
TGTGCCAGCTCACGTGACAGTACCTACGAGCAGTACTTC CASSRDSTYEQYF NA TRBV18 NA TRBJ2-7
TGCGCCAGCACCTCAACCGGGACAGGGGGCGAGGGAGCTTTCTTT CASTSTGTGGEGAFF few TRBV4-1 TRBD1 TRBJ1-1
TGTGCCAGCAGTGCAGGGACAGGGGGGGCAGATACGCAGTATTTT CASSAGTGGADTQYF NA TRBV6-2/TRBV6-3 TRBD1 TRBJ2-3
TGTGCCAGCTCACCACAGGGGGCTTCGAACACCGGGGAGCTGTTTTTT CASSPQGASNTGELFF NA TRBV18 TRBD1 TRBJ2-2
TGTGCCAGCAGCCCGGGCGGGCGCACTAATGAAAAACTGTTTTTT CASSPGGRTNEKLFF NA TRBV5-6 NA TRBJ1-4
TGTGCCAGCAGCACGAGACAGGGACAAGAGACCCAGTACTTC CASSTRQGQETQYF NA TRBV5-4 TRBD1 TRBJ2-5
TGTGCCATCAGTGAGTCTCCAGGGTTGGGTGAAGCTTTCTTT CAISESPGLGEAFF NA TRBV10-3 NA TRBJ1-1
TGTGCCAGCAGCGCGAGACTTAATGAAAAACTGTTTTTT CASSARLNEKLFF once TRBV11-2 NA TRBJ1-4
TGTGCCTGGAATATTAGCGGGAGAAGAGATACGCAGTATTTT CAWNISGRRDTQYF NA TRBV30 TRBD2 TRBJ2-3
TGTGCCAGCAGTTACGTACGTCAGGGGAACATTCAGTACTTC CASSYVRQGNIQYF NA TRBV6-5 NA TRBJ2-4
TGTGCCAGCAGCCTGGGACTTAACACCGGGGAGCTGTTTTTT CASSLGLNTGELFF NA TRBV4-2 NA TRBJ2-2
TGTGCCAGCAGCCCACCAGGGCCCTACGAGCAGTACTTC CASSPPGPYEQYF NA TRBV7-9 NA TRBJ2-7
TGTGCCAGCCATACGTGGATTACTAGCGGGAGGGCGGGGGACGGTGAGCAGTTCTTC CASHTWITSGRAGDGEQFF NA TRBV27 TRBD2 TRBJ2-1
TGCAGCGCGGGAGGAGGACAGGGTTACGGCTACACCTTC CSAGGGQGYGYTF once TRBV29-1 TRBD1 TRBJ1-2
TGTGCCAGCAGCCTACAGAAGAATTCACCCCTCCACTTT CASSLQKNSPLHF NA TRBV12-3/TRBV12-4 NA TRBJ1-6
TGTGCCAGCAGCCCACGGGGGAGCGCTAATTCACCCCTCCACTTT CASSPRGSANSPLHF few TRBV5-4 NA TRBJ1-6
TGTGCCAGCAGTTCACTAGCGGGAGTCGATGAGCAGTTCTTC CASSSLAGVDEQFF NA TRBV28 TRBD2 TRBJ2-1
TGTGCCAGCAGCTCCCCACAGACCTTGAACACTGAAGCTTTCTTT CASSSPQTLNTEAFF NA TRBV5-8 NA TRBJ1-1
TGTGCCAGCAGCTTGCAGGGGGCCTCCCCCGGGGAGCTGTTTTTT CASSLQGASPGELFF NA TRBV7-3 TRBD1 TRBJ2-2
TGTGCCAGCAGCTTACCCCTTTCTAGCGGGAGTACTGAGACCCAGTACTTC CASSLPLSSGSTETQYF few TRBV7-8 TRBD2 TRBJ2-5
TGTGCCAGCAGTGGACTATACGAGCAGTACTTC CASSGLYEQYF few TRBV28 NA TRBJ2-7
TGTGCCAGCAGTGAAGACGGAAGGACATCAAGTCGGGAGACCCAGTACTTC CASSEDGRTSSRETQYF once TRBV6-1 NA TRBJ2-5
TGCGCCAGCAGTCAATCTGATCGACAGGTCAATCAGCCCCAGCATTTT CASSQSDRQVNQPQHF NA TRBV23-1 NA TRBJ1-5
TGTGCCAGCAGCCATAGGGGCCTGAGCTCTGGGGCCAACGTCCTGACTTTC CASSHRGLSSGANVLTF NA TRBV3-1/TRBV3-2 NA TRBJ2-6
TGTGCCAGCAGCGTAGGGCGGGAGGTCACCGGGGAGCTGTTTTTT CASSVGREVTGELFF once TRBV9 TRBD2 TRBJ2-2
TGCGCCAGCAGCTTCCTAGCGACCCACAATGAGCAGTTCTTC CASSFLATHNEQFF NA TRBV5-1 NA TRBJ2-1
TGTGCCAGCAGCTTAGCAGGCAGGGGTTTTTCTGGAAACACCATATATTTT CASSLAGRGFSGNTIYF NA TRBV11-2 NA TRBJ1-3
TGTGCCATCAGTGCGACCGAGGCGACGAGGGGAAACACCATATATTTT CAISATEATRGNTIYF few TRBV10-3 NA TRBJ1-3